What follows is one T cell receptor beta chain and its context. Its target is not known. These data originate in a study of shared clonotypes between healthy human individuals. Study at large: Aged 18 to 49, the donors were two women and a few men. Study outcomes and limitations: Only blood samples were collected, and tissue repertoires likely differ. For naive CD4 cells, approximately 4.8% of clonotypes were shared across a handful of donors. Naive subsets typically showed greater estimated richness than memory subsets.

Naive CD8 cells lacked CD45RO, underwent positive selection for CCR7 and left out terminally differentiated effector memory CD45RA+ cells. Profiling relied on immunoSEQ multiplex PCR, and the TCRdb table lists in-frame clones only, not all of them. This table holds hundreds of thousands of clones, 80% to 95% found once. Trimming took off 4 bases at V and 2 bases at J, with 5 bases between the two ends. The CDR3 length is 12 residues. From germline, CDR1 is GTSNPN and CDR2 SVGIG (reference sequence). Sequencing was done on a sample of naive CD8+ T cells sorted from blood. This chain links TRBV30 with TRBJ2-2, with D hard to call. This receptor was taken from a man aged 25-40 years in good health. CDR3 sequence reads: CAWKGNTGELFF. The DNA of the CDR3 is TGTGCCTGGAAGGGAAACACCGGGGAGCTGTTTTTT. Full variable domain (outside the CDR3, taken from reference TRBV30 and TRBJ2-2): SQTIHQWPATLVQPVGSPLSLECTVEGTSNPNLYWYRQAAGRGLQLLFYSVGIGQISSEVPQNLSASRPQDRQFILSSKKLLLSDSGFYLCAWKGNTGELFFGEGSRLTVL.